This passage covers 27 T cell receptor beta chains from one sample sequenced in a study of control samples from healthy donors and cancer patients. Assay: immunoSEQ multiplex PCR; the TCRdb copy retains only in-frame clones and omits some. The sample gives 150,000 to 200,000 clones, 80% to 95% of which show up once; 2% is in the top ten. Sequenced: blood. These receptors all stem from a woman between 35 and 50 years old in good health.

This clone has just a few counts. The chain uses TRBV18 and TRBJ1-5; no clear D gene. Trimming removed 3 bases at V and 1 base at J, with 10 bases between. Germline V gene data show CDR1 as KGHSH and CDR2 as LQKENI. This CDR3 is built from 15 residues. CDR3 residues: CASSPAPRSNQPQHF. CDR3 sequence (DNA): TGTGCCAGCTCACCGGCCCCACGGAGCAATCAGCCCCAGCATTTT. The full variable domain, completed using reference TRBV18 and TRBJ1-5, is NAGVMQNPRHLVRRRGQEARLRCSPMKGHSHVYWYRQLPEEGLKFMVYLQKENIIDESGMPKERFSAEFPKEGPSILRIQQVVRGDSAAYFCASSPAPRSNQPQHFGDGTRLSIL.

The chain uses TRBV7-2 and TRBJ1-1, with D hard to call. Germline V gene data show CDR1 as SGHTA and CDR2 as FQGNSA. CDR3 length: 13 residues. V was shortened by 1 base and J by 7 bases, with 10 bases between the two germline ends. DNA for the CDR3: TGTGCCAGCAGCTTAGGGTCTACCCTTGAAGCTTTCTTT. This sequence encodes CASSLGSTLEAFF.

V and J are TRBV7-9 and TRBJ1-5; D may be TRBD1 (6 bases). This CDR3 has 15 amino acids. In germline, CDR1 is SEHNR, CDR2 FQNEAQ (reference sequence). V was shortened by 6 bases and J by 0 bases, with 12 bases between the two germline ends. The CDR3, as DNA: TGTGCCAGCAGTCGAGGGGGTTATAGCAATCAGCCCCAGCATTTT. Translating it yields CASSRGGYSNQPQHF.

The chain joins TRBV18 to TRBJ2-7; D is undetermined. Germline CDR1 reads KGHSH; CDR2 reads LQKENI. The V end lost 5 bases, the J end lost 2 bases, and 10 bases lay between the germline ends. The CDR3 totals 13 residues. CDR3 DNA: TGTGCCAGCTCATCTCCCAGAGCCTACGAGCAGTACTTC. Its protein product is CASSSPRAYEQYF.

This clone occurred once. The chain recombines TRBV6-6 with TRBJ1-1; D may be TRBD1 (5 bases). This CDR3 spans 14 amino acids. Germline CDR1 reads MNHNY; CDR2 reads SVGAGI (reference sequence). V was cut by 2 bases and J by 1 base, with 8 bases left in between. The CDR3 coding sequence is TGTGCCAGCAGTTACCCCCAGGGGAACACTGAAGCTTTCTTT. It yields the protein CASSYPQGNTEAFF.

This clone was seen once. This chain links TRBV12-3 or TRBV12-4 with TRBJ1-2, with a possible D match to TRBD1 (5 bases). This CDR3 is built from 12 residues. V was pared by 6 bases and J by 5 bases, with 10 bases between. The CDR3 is CASSKTEYGYTF. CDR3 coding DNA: TGTGCCAGCAGCAAGACAGAGTATGGCTACACCTTC.

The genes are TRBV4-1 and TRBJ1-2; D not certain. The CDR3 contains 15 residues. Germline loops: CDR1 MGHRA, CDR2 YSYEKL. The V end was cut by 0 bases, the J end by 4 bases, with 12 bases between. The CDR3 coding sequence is TGCGCCAGCAGCCAAGAACAAGGTACAGCCTATGGCTACACCTTC. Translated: CASSQEQGTAYGYTF.

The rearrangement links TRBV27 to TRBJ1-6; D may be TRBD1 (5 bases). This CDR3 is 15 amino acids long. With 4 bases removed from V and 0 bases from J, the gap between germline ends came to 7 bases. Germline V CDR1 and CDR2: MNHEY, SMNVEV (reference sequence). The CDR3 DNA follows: TGTGCCAGCAGTTACAGGAGCTCCTATAATTCACCCCTCCACTTT. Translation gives CASSYRSSYNSPLHF.

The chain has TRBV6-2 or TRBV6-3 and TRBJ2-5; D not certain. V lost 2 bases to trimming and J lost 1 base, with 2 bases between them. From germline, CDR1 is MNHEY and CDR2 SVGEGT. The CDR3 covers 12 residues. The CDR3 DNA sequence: TGTGCCAGCAGTTACGGCCAAGAGACCCAGTACTTC. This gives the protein CASSYGQETQYF.

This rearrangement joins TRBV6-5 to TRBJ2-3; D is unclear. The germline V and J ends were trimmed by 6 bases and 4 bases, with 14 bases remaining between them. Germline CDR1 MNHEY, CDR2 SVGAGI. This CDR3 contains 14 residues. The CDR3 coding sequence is TGTGCCAGCAGAGTGGCGGCGGTCCCAGATACGCAGTATTTT. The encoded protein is CASRVAAVPDTQYF.

The CDR3 here is CSTGQGTTQYF. The CDR3 DNA reads TGCAGTACCGGACAGGGGACGACCCAGTACTTC. The genes are TRBV20-1 and TRBJ2-5, with TRBD1 matching over 9 bases. The ends lost 8 bases at V and 7 bases at J; junction bases unmatched: 5. The CDR3 contains 11 residues. Germline CDR1 is DFQATT and CDR2 is SNEGSKA (reference sequence).

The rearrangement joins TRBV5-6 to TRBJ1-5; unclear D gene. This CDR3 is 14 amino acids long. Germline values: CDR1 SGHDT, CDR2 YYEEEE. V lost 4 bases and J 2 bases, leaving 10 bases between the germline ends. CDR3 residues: CASSGSGGNQPQHF. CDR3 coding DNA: TGTGCCAGCAGCGGGAGCGGGGGCAATCAGCCCCAGCATTTT.

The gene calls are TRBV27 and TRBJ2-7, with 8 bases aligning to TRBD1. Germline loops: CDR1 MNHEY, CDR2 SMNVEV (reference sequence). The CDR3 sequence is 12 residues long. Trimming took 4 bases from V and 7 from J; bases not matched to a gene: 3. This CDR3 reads CASSSGGWEQYF. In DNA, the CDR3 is TGTGCCAGCAGTTCAGGGGGCTGGGAGCAGTACTTC.

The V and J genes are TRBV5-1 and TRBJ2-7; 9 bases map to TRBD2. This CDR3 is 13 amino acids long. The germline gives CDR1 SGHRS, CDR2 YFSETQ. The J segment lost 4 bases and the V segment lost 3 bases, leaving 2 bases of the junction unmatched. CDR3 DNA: TGCGCCAGCAGCTCGGGACTAGCATACGAGCAGTACTTC. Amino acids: CASSSGLAYEQYF.

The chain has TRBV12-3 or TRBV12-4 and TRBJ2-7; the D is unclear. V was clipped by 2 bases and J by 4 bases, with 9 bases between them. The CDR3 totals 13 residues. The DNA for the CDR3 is TGTGCCAGCAGTTTATTAGTTGGATACGAGCAGTACTTC. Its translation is CASSLLVGYEQYF.

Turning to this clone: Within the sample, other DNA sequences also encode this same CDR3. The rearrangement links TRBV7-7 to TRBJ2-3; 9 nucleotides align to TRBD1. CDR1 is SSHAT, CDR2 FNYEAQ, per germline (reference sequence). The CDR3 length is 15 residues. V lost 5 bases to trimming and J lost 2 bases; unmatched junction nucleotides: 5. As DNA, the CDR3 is TGTGCCAGCAGCCCGGGACAGGGATTCACAGATACGCAGTATTTT. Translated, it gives CASSPGQGFTDTQYF.

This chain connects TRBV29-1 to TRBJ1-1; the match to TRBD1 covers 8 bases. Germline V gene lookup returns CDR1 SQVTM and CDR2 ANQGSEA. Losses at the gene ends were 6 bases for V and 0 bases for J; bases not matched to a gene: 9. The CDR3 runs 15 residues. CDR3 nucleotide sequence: TGCAGCGTCTCGTCAGGACAGGGAATGAACACTGAAGCTTTCTTT. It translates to CSVSSGQGMNTEAFF.

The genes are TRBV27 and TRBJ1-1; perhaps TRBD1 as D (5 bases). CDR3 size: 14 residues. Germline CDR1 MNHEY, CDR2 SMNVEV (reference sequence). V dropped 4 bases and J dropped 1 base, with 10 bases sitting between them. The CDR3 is CASSWQGRNTEAFF. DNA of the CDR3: TGTGCCAGCAGTTGGCAGGGAAGGAACACTGAAGCTTTCTTT.

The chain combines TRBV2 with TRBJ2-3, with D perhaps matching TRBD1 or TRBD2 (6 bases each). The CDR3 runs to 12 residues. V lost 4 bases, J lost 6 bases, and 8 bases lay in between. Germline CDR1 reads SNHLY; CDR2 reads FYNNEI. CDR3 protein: CASSGGADTQYF. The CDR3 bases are TGTGCCAGCAGTGGGGGGGCGGATACGCAGTATTTT.

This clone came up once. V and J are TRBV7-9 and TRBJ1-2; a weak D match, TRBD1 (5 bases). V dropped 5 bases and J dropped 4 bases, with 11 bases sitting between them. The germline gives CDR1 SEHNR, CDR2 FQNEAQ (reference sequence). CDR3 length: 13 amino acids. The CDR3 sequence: CASSVGTVYGYTF. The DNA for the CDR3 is TGTGCCAGCAGCGTTGGGACGGTCTATGGCTACACCTTC.

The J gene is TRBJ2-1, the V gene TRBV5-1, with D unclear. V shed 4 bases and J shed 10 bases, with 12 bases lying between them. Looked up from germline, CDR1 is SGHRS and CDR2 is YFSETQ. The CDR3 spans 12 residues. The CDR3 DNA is TGCGCCAGCAGCATTCAAGAAGCGGAGCAGTTCTTC. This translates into CASSIQEAEQFF.

For the CDR3, the DNA is TGTGCCAGCCAGGGGGGGGGCGCGGGTGAGCAGTACTTC. Its translation: CASQGGGAGEQYF. This chain joins TRBV6-5 and TRBJ2-7; D may correspond to TRBD1 or TRBD2 (7 bases each). The germline V gene encodes CDR1 MNHEY and CDR2 SVGAGI. The V end lost 8 bases, the J end lost 7 bases, and 18 bases lay between the germline ends. The CDR3 has 13 amino acids.

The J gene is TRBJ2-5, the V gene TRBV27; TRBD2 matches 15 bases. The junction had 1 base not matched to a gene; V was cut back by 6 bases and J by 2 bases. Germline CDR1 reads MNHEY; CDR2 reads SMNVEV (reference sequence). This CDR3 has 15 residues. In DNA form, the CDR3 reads TGTGCCAGCAGGGGGACTAGCGGGGGGCAAGAGACCCAGTACTTC. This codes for CASRGTSGGQETQYF.

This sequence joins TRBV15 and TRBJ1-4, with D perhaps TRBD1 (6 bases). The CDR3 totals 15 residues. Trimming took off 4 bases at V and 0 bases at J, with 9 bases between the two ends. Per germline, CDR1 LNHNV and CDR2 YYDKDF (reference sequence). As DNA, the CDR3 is TGTGCCACCAGCAAAAGGACAGCAACTAATGAAAAACTGTTTTTT. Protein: CATSKRTATNEKLFF. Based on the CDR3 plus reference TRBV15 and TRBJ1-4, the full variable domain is DAMVIQNPRYQVTQFGKPVTLSCSQTLNHNVMYWYQQKSSQAPKLLFHYYDKDFNNEADTPDNFQSRRPNTSFCFLDIRSPGLGDTAMYLCATSKRTATNEKLFFGSGTQLSVL.

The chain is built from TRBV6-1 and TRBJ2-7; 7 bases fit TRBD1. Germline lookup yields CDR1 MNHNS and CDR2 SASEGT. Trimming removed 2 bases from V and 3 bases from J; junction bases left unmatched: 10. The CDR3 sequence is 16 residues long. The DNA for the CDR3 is TGTGCCAGCAGTGAATTACAGGGGCAGCCCATCTACGAGCAGTACTTC. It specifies CASSELQGQPIYEQYF.

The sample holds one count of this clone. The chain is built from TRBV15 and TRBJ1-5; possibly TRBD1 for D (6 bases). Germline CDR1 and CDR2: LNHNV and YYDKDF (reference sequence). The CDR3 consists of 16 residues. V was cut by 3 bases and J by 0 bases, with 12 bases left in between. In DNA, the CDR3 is TGTGCCACCAGCAGGGGACGGGGGGCTAGCAATCAGCCCCAGCATTTT. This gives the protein CATSRGRGASNQPQHF.

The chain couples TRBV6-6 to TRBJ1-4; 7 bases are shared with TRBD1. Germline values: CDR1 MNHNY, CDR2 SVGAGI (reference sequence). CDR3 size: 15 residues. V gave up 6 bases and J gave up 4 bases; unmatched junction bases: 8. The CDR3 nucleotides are TGTGCCAGCAGCAAGGCCGGGACAGATAATGAAAAACTGTTTTTT. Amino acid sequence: CASSKAGTDNEKLFF.